One sample yielded the 24 T cell receptor beta chains listed below, sequenced in a study of CXCR3-negative and CXCR3-positive naive CD8 T cells. Through 5' RACE with UMI labels, the TRB cDNA libraries were prepared. TCRdb reprocessed the 5' RACE reads, with one entry per CDR3 protein and no DNA. The repertoire table contains more than 35,000 distinct CDR3 sequences. Input material: memory CD8+ T cells from blood. All receptors come from a human donor in good health. Some clones in this sample may be carry-over from other donors' samples.

The V and J genes are TRBV20-1 and TRBJ2-7. This CDR3 spans 16 amino acids. In germline, CDR1 is DFQATT, CDR2 SNEGSKA (reference sequence). The CDR3 sequence: CSARELAGFLPYEQYF.

The rearrangement joins TRBV7-6 to TRBJ2-1. This CDR3 contains 14 residues. Germline V gene sequence: CDR1 SGHVS, CDR2 FNYEAQ. The chain's CDR3 is CASSLDPIPNEQFF.

The V call is TRBV28, the J call TRBJ2-7; lacking DNA, the TRBD1 call made by TCRdb goes unchecked. The CDR3 loop spans 15 amino acids. Germline-derived CDR1 and CDR2 are MDHEN and SYDVKM. CDR3 in amino acids: CASTPLGGHDYEQYF. Based on the CDR3 plus reference TRBV28 and TRBJ2-7, the full variable domain is DVKVTQSSRYLVKRTGEKVFLECVQDMDHENMFWYRQDPGLGLRLIYFSYDVKMKEKGDIPEGYSVSREKKERFSLILESASTNQTSMYLCASTPLGGHDYEQYFGPGTRLTVT.

CDR3 in amino acids: CSVALHARGANNEQFF. This chain links TRBV29-1 with TRBJ2-1; the D gene TCRdb calls, TRBD1, cannot be checked with no DNA. Germline values: CDR1 SQVTM, CDR2 ANQGSEA. The CDR3 covers 16 residues.

The chain is built from TRBV29-1 and TRBJ2-1; TCRdb reports TRBD1, a call that lacks DNA to check it against. This CDR3 spans 12 amino acids. CDR1 is SQVTM and CDR2 is ANQGSEA in the germline V gene. CDR3 sequence reads: CSFDRRTNEQFF.

V is TRBV15 and J is TRBJ2-5. CDR1 is LNHNV and CDR2 is YYDKDF in the germline V gene (reference sequence). This CDR3 spans 12 amino acids. Here the CDR3 reads CATSSKGETQYF.

The rearrangement joins TRBV20-1 to TRBJ1-6; lacking DNA, the TRBD1 call made by TCRdb goes unchecked. The CDR3 contains 17 residues. The germline gives CDR1 DFQATT, CDR2 SNEGSKA (reference sequence). The CDR3: CSARDSSLGVGSSPLHF.

The CDR3 loop is CASSLVGESHEQFF. The gene calls are TRBV13 and TRBJ2-1. Looked up from germline, CDR1 is PRHDT and CDR2 is FYEKMQ (reference sequence). CDR3 length equals 14 residues.

This chain joins TRBV15 and TRBJ2-5. The CDR3 sequence is 13 residues long. Germline V gene data show CDR1 as LNHNV and CDR2 as YYDKDF (reference sequence). CDR3: CATREGLQETQYF.

V usage is TRBV13 and J usage is TRBJ2-7; TCRdb lists TRBD2, though no DNA is available to test this call. Germline V lookup: CDR1 PRHDT, CDR2 FYEKMQ (reference sequence). This CDR3 is 15 amino acids long. This CDR3 is CASSLGPGLSYEQYF.

This rearrangement joins TRBV7-2 to TRBJ2-2; lacking DNA, the TRBD2 call made by TCRdb goes unchecked. CDR1 and CDR2 from the germline V gene are SGHTA and FQGNSA. The CDR3 totals 15 residues. The CDR3: CASSERTSGIGELFF.

This sequence joins TRBV12-3 or TRBV12-4 and TRBJ1-1. The CDR3 has 14 amino acids. CDR3 sequence: CASSSPGLNTEAFF.

The chain recombines TRBV6-2 or TRBV6-3 with TRBJ1-5; TCRdb's D call of TRBD1 is untestable without DNA. The CDR3 runs to 17 residues. The germline V gene has CDR1 MNHEY and CDR2 SVGEGT. CDR3 sequence: CASSTGRRDRGYQPQHF.

V usage is TRBV12-3 or TRBV12-4 and J usage is TRBJ2-7; TCRdb lists TRBD1, though no DNA is available to test this call. The CDR3 runs to 15 residues. The CDR3 is CAGSLEGQIRYEQYF.

V is TRBV25-1 and J is TRBJ2-5. The CDR3 covers 12 residues. From germline, CDR1 is MGHDK and CDR2 SYGVNS. CDR3 amino acids: CASSEFSETQYF.

J is TRBJ2-5 and V is TRBV9; the D call of TRBD1 rests on TCRdb alone, since no DNA is present to check it. The CDR3 runs 16 residues. Germline loops: CDR1 SGDLS, CDR2 YYNGEE. The CDR3 is CASSAPRDRIEETQYF.

The chain carries TRBV27 and TRBJ2-4; the TCRdb call, TRBD1, lacks DNA for checking. Germline CDR1 is MNHEY and CDR2 is SMNVEV (reference sequence). The length of the CDR3 is 12 residues. The CDR3 region is CASSSGFNIQYF.

The V gene is TRBV6-5, the J gene TRBJ2-7; TCRdb outputs TRBD1, but without DNA this stays unchecked. CDR1 and CDR2 (germline): MNHEY, SVGAGI. The CDR3 contains 12 residues. CDR3 sequence: CASSYDRLNQYF.

The chain employs TRBV6-5 and TRBJ2-7; checking the TCRdb D call of TRBD1 is not possible without DNA. The CDR3 has 15 residues. Germline-derived CDR1 and CDR2 are MNHEY and SVGAGI. CDR3 protein: CASSETGGDPYEQYF.

The genes are TRBV12-3 or TRBV12-4 and TRBJ2-1; the TCRdb D gene call, TRBD1, has no DNA to confirm it. CDR3 length: 13 amino acids. CDR3 region: CASSFTQGSPGLF.

The CDR3 spells CSVAGQGDGYTF. The genes are TRBV29-1 and TRBJ1-2; TCRdb picks TRBD1, but there is no DNA to check that call. The germline V gene has CDR1 SQVTM and CDR2 ANQGSEA. This CDR3 is 12 amino acids long.

The chain links TRBV19 to TRBJ2-1; checking the TCRdb D call of TRBD1 is not possible without DNA. The CDR3 consists of 14 residues. CDR1 is LNHDA and CDR2 is SQIVND in the germline V gene (reference sequence). CDR3 residues: CASESGTHYNEQFF.

The rearrangement uses TRBV6-2 or TRBV6-3 and TRBJ2-7; the D call of TRBD1 rests on TCRdb alone, since no DNA is present to check it. The CDR3 length is 14 residues. Germline CDR1 reads MNHEY; CDR2 reads SVGEGT. The CDR3 is CASSPLGPPNEQYF.

The chain is built from TRBV18 and TRBJ2-7; checking the TCRdb D call of TRBD1 is not possible without DNA. The CDR3 covers 15 residues. CDR1 and CDR2 (germline): KGHSH, LQKENI. CDR3 residues: CASSPGTAVSYEQYF.